The clone carrying this T cell receptor beta chain was observed many times. For the second PCR, which ran for about 7 to 11 cycles, a sample-barcoded 5' primer and a J-beta primer mix were used. One entry per CDR3 protein, called by TCRdb with MiXCR from the 5' RACE reads. The sample records about 640,000 distinct CDR3 sequences, roughly 31% being singletons. This sample stems from a study of blood T cells in healthy people across ages. On the study more broadly: About one barcoded beta molecule per two T cells was the capture yield of template switching.

CDR3 length: 14 residues. V was clipped by 4 bases and J by 3 bases, with 13 bases between them. Germline CDR1 reads SGHDT; CDR2 reads YYEEEE. The study recruited healthy Caucasian donors from Russia who were aged about 6 to 90. This sequence originates from a woman older than 75 in good health. The source material was blood. V gene TRBV5-6 combines with J gene TRBJ1-2; D call uncertain. CDR3 loop: CASSPSRVYYGYTF. The CDR3 bases are TGTGCCAGCAGCCCCTCAAGGGTGTACTATGGCTACACCTTC.